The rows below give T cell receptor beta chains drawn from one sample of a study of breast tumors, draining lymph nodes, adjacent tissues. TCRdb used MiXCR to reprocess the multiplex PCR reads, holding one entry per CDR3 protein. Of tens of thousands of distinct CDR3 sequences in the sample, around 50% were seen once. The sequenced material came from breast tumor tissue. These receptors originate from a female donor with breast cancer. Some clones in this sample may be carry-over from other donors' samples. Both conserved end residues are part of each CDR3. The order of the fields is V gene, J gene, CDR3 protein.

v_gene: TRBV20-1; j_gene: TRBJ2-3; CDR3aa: CSAPHAGLAGGQDTQYF
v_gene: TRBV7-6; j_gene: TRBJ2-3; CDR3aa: CASSHTRGGADTQYF
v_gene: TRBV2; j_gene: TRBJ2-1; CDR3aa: CASTMGLAGNNEQFF
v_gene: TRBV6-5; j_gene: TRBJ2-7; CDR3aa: CATRLASSYEQYF
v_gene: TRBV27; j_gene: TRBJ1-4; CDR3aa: CASSLTRRDRKFF
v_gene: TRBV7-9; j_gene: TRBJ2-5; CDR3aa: CASSPMGVRGRQVGQYF
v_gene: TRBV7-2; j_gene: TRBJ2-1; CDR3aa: CASSLYVEVDEQFF
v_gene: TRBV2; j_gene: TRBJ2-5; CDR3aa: CASSVGQGAETQYF
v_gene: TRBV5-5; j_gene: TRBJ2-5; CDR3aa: CASSLELAGGQETQYF
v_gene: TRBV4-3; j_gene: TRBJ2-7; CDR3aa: CASSQDSGVGYEQYF
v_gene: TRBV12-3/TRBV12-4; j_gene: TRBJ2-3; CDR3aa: CASSLIGTSGQTDTQYF
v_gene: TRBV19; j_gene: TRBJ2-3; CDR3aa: CASSIATSGRTDTQYF
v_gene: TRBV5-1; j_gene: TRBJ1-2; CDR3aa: CASSLRQNNYGYTF
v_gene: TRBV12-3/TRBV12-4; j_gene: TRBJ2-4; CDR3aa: CASSLWVGDSKNIQYF
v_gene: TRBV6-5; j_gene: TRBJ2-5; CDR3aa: CASSREAQETQYF
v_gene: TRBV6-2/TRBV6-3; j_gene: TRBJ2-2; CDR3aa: CACGFTRGGELFF
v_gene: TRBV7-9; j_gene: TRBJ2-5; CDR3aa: CASSLINRGETQYF
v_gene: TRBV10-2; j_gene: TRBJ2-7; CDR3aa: CASSEKAASSYEQYF
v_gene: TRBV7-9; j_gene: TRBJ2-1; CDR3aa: CASSFYICSAWNTYNEQFF
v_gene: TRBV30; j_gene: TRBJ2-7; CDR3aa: CAWSVHRQRYEQYF
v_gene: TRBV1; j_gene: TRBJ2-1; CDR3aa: CSEPLVPNFCASSLSGDSYNEQFF
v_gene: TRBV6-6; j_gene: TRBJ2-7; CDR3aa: CASSYANEQYF
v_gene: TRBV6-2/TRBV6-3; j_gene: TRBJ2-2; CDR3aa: CASSLTRGGELFF
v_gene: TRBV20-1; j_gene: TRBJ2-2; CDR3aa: CSAVSGRDTGELFF
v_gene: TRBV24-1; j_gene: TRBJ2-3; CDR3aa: CATTSGDTQYF
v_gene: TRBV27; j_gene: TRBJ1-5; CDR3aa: CASSLSRNNQPQHF
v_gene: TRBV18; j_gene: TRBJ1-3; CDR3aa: CASSPTNTGFGNTIYF
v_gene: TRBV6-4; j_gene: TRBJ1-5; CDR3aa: CAINGTGGVQPQHF
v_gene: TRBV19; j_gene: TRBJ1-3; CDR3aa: CASTEKSTRNTIYF
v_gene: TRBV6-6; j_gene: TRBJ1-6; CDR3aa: CASSSRDSSSPLHF
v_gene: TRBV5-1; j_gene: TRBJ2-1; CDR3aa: CASSLIVSQAYNEQFF
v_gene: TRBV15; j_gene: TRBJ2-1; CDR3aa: CATSSTSSGRSSYNEQFF
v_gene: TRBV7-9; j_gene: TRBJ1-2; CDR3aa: CASSQREDGYGYTF
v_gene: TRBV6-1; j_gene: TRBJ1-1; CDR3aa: CASARAFHMNTEAFF
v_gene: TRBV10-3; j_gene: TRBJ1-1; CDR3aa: CAIGRNAEAFF
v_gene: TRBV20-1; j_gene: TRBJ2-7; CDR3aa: CSAPVSGSFYEQYF
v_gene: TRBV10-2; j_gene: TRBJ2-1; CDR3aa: CASSVTSGINEQFF
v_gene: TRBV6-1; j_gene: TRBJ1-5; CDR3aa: CAAGGTAYGGQQPQHF
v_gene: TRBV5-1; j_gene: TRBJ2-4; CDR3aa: CASSLVPAGDGNIQYF
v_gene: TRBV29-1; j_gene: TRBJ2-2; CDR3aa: CSVDGTTTGELFF
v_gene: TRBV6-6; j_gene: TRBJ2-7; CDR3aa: CASGRAGQGEGGEEQYF
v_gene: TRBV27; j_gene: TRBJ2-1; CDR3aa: CASSPTGGHNEQFF
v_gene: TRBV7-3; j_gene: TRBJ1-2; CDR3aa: CASSTDRAGGYTF
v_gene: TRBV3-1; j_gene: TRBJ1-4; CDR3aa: CASSTTGAVGEKLFF
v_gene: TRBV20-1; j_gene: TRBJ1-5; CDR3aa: CSARVGAVSNQPQHF
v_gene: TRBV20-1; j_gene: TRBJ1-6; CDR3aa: CSARDLGPSSYNSPLHF
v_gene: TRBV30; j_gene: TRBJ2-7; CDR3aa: CAWSRTTYEQYF
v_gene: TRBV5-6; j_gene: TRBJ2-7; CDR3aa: CASSPGTSGSSYEQYF
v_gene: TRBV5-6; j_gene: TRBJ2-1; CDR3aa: CASSLQGAYNEQFF
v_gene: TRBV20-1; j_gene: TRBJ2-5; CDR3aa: CSATSGRAGETQYF